This T cell receptor beta chain was sequenced for a study of T-cell reconstitution after alpha-beta-depleted transplantation in children. Per germline, CDR1 MNHEY and CDR2 SVGAGI. V dropped 3 bases and J dropped 3; count of bases not matched to a gene: 5. The CDR3 has 14 amino acids. Library preparation (for TCRbeta) was performed with unique molecular identifiers. TCRdb re-analysed the PCR reads in MiXCR, keeping a single row per CDR3 protein. The sample holds 450,000 to 600,000 distinct CDR3 sequences, around 18% seen once. This clonotype was seen a handful of times. The sequencing here drew on PBMCs from the stem cell graft donor, taken from the stem cell graft. This clonotype originated in a human donor who donated a stem cell graft to a child with acute lymphoblastic leukemia. J is TRBJ2-7 and V is TRBV6-5, with 7 bases aligning to TRBD2. CDR3 bases: TGTGCCAGCAGTTATTCCAGCGGGGTCTACGAGCAGTACTTC. Encoded protein: CASSYSSGVYEQYF.